The clone carrying this T cell receptor (beta chain) has a handful of counts. The target antigen is unknown. TCRdb used MiXCR to reprocess the RACE reads, holding one entry per CDR3 protein. Among tens of thousands of distinct CDR3 sequences, roughly 9.8% were seen once, and the ten largest hold roughly a tenth. The CDR3 spans 21 residues. After removal of 7 bases from V and 2 bases from J, the junction contained 20 bases not matched to a gene. CDR1 and CDR2 (germline): MNHNY, SVGAGI (reference sequence). As to time point: pre-sensitization, week 0. Treatment defined: therapeutic diphenylcyclopropenone sensitization with weekly scalp DPC. The sample comes from a study of human T cells and chemical hapten exposure. Findings and limits, study-wide: It should be noted that donors had alopecia, so their immune response may differ from healthy people's. Against controls, expanded TCRs gave rise to significantly more large CDR3 similarity clusters.

The J gene is TRBJ2-6, the V gene TRBV6-6; 10 bases match TRBD2. Sequences were derived from whole blood, sampled in connection with sensitization to the hapten diphenylcyclopropenone (DPC). The sequence was obtained from a middle-aged man with alopecia areata. Some clones in this sample may be carry-over from other donors' samples. DNA for the CDR3: TGTGCCAGCAAGGGACGGACTCCTAGCGGGGGCTCTTACCCTGGGGCCAACGTCCTGACTTTC. Protein: CASKGRTPSGGSYPGANVLTF.